This T cell receptor beta chain was captured by sequencing in a study of T cell responses to AZD1222 COVID-19 vaccine (dated by TCRdb to about 2021). Some background on the complete study: AZD1222 recipients with second doses at about 4 weeks or about 12 weeks were pooled, because spike-specific TCR depth and breadth did not differ between schedules. TCR sequencing was performed for about 250 trial participants, of whom 200 to 220 were given two doses of AZD1222 and around 25 were given two doses of MenACWY control vaccine. Trial participants were enrolled into age subgroups of 18-55, 56-69 and 70-plus years, which contained 148, 28 and 57 TCR-sequenced participants, respectively.

From cysteine to phenylalanine, the CDR3 is 14 amino acids long. This entry keeps only the CDR3 DNA: 42 bases, framed from base 1. From V the trimming removes 4 bases and from J it removes 0 bases, while the gene matches leave 3 bases of the junction unaccounted for. CDR1 and CDR2 are read off the germline V gene as SGHRS and YFSETQ. The CDR3 regions of human TCRbeta chains were analyzed by immunosequencing. On the authors' methods: Repertoire TCRs were checked for matches against a reference library of SARS-CoV-2-specific TCRs that had been generated using the MIRA antigen-specificity platform. Breadth was defined as the fraction of unique TCRs that were SARS-CoV-2-associated. Depth was defined as the fraction of total T cells that were SARS-CoV-2-associated. Using the MIRA data, each spike-specific TCR was mapped to the spike region that the TCR reacts to and placed in a CD4 or CD8 class. Log10-transformed breadth and depth values were compared by one-way ANOVA with Sidak's multiple comparisons tests. TCRdb stores this immuneACCESS table with in-frame sequences only. Part of the clones is absent; in the studies checked, under half of the shortfall reflects unresolved V genes, and no reason is known for the rest. The V and J calls and the clone size are those of that table, but D and trimming were determined from the DNA. Present in this sample are more than 100,000 clones, roughly 87% of which were seen just once. The ten top clones hold roughly 1.5% of the sample.

About this clone itself: Its antigen is currently not known. No base quality information exists; no much larger clone differs at one position.

Study-wide conclusions, independent of this receptor: The whole spike protein was spanned by vaccine-associated CD4 TCRs, and dominant responses were seen in regions 160-218 and 743-854. Because no samples from the day 14 peak response were available, repertoires could be characterized only after the peak T cell response. Only five to seven AZD1222 recipients were SARS-CoV-2 seropositive at baseline, limiting conclusions about previously exposed vaccinees. Nearly half of unique spike-specific TCRs reportedly recognized epitopes outside regions mutated in the B.1.351 and B.1.1.7 variants. After two AZD1222 doses, both the breadth and the depth of spike-specific TCRs were significantly higher than at day 0 and than in MenACWY recipients. The 56-69-year group was small, and its depth increase did not reach significance, likely because of low power. Participants were mostly white British, with more females than males. The authors suggested clonal diversity may have been underestimated.

This specimen's time point label, interpreted: baseline before first vaccination. Vaccinee samples were obtained from the UK trials COV001 and COV002, which included a single-blind randomized controlled phase 2/3 trial of AZD1222 (ChAdOx1 nCoV-19) in healthy adults. For TCRbeta chain sequencing, PBMC samples from trial participants were taken at day 0 and at day 28 after the second dose. The V and J segments used are TRBV5-1 and TRBJ1-1; 7 bases in between match TRBD1. The input for sequencing was peripheral blood, taken on day 0 of AZD1222 vaccination. This clonotype originated in an adult in good health. The CDR3 corresponds to CASSRGQMNTEAFF. The DNA sequence reads TGCGCCAGCAGCAGGGGACAGATGAACACTGAAGCTTTCTTT.